A single sample gave rise to the 27 T cell receptor beta chains below, sequenced in a study of T-cell reconstitution after alpha-beta-depleted transplantation in children. Molecular barcoding with unique molecular identifiers was used for the TCRbeta library. Each CDR3 protein is one row after TCRdb ran MiXCR on the PCR reads. This sample has approximately 800,000 distinct CDR3 sequences, with about 16% found just once. The sequencing here drew on PBMCs, mostly from graft donor cells, taken 360 days after TCRalphabeta/CD19-depleted stem cell transplant. The source of these receptors is a male patient between 5 and 17 years old who had a stem cell transplant for acute lymphoblastic leukemia, so the T cells may come from the graft donor.

The sample holds a few counts of this clonotype. The rearrangement links TRBV7-8 to TRBJ2-7; weak D call: TRBD2 (6 bases). Germline V gene sequence: CDR1 SGHVS, CDR2 FQNEAQ. Trimming pared 4 bases from V and 0 bases from J, leaving 16 bases between. The CDR3 spans 16 residues. CDR3 sequence: CASSWTTGAVSYEQYF. The CDR3 DNA is TGTGCCAGCAGCTGGACTACAGGCGCCGTCTCCTACGAGCAGTACTTC.

This clonotype was seen many times. The CDR3 sequence: CASSLTGLGETQYF. CDR3 sequence (DNA): TGTGCCAGCAGCTTGACAGGGCTGGGGGAGACCCAGTACTTC. The rearrangement uses TRBV7-7 and TRBJ2-5; TRBD1 agrees at 7 bases. This CDR3 is 14 amino acids long. In germline, CDR1 is SSHAT, CDR2 FNYEAQ (reference sequence). Germline trimming cut 3 bases from V and 5 bases from J; bases unmatched to any gene: 6.

V and J are TRBV12-3 or TRBV12-4 and TRBJ2-7; D gene unclear. V was trimmed by 3 bases and J by 1 base, leaving 10 bases between them. The CDR3 runs to 14 residues. CDR3 nucleotide sequence: TGTGCCAGCAGTTTCGTGGAAACTTCCTACGAGCAGTACTTC. It yields the protein CASSFVETSYEQYF.

This clonotype showed up just a few times. The V call is TRBV4-1, the J call TRBJ2-7; D is unresolved. Germline assignment: CDR1 MGHRA and CDR2 YSYEKL. The V end was cut by 0 bases, the J end by 3 bases, with 12 bases between. The CDR3 contains 15 residues. The CDR3 here is CASSQEVLQGYEQYF. DNA of the CDR3: TGCGCCAGCAGCCAAGAGGTTCTACAAGGCTACGAGCAGTACTTC.

This clonotype has more than one count but fewer than ten. This CDR3 reads CASSSGDWLSYNEQFF. In DNA, the CDR3 is TGCGCCAGCAGCTCTGGAGACTGGCTGTCCTACAATGAGCAGTTCTTC. The rearrangement links TRBV4-1 to TRBJ2-1; D is ambiguous. Germline V CDR1 and CDR2: MGHRA, YSYEKL. The CDR3 totals 16 residues. V was shortened by 5 bases and J by 1 base, with 15 bases between the two germline ends.

This clonotype was seen at least ten times. The chain employs TRBV29-1 and TRBJ1-2; D not resolved. CDR1 and CDR2 (germline): SQVTM, ANQGSEA. V was clipped by 3 bases and J by 8 bases, with 10 bases between them. The CDR3 sequence is 11 residues long. As DNA, the CDR3 is TGCAGCGTTGAGGCGGTCGAGGGCTACACCTTC. It codes for CSVEAVEGYTF.

The chain links TRBV10-2 to TRBJ2-3, with D perhaps TRBD2 (6 bases). Trimming removed 8 bases from V and 2 bases from J, with 14 bases in between. The germline V gene encodes CDR1 WSHSY and CDR2 SAAADI. The CDR3 totals 14 residues. In DNA, the CDR3 is TGCGCCAGCCAATGGCTAGCGTACACAGATACGCAGTATTTT. Translating it yields CASQWLAYTDTQYF.

V gene TRBV12-3 or TRBV12-4 combines with J gene TRBJ2-3, with D tentatively TRBD2 (7 bases). The CDR3 length is 14 residues. V dropped 7 bases and J dropped 2 bases, with 13 bases sitting between them. The CDR3 reads CASTPGGFTDTQYF. DNA of the CDR3: TGTGCCAGCACCCCGGGGGGCTTCACAGATACGCAGTATTTT.

This sequence joins TRBV5-1 and TRBJ2-3; tentatively, D is TRBD1 (5 bases). V gave up 3 bases and J gave up 8 bases, with 22 bases separating them. Looked up from germline, CDR1 is SGHRS and CDR2 is YFSETQ. The CDR3 extends over 16 amino acids. The CDR3 sequence is CASSSPGQGGSSTQYF. CDR3 DNA sequence: TGCGCCAGCAGCTCCCCCGGGCAGGGCGGTTCAAGTACGCAGTATTTT.

The chain carries TRBV9 and TRBJ2-1, with 10 bases aligning to TRBD2. Germline CDR1 SGDLS, CDR2 YYNGEE. The V and J ends lost 2 bases and 9 bases, in that order; junction bases with no gene match: 8. The CDR3 runs to 15 residues. The chain's CDR3 is CASSVPSGRRGEQFF. The CDR3 bases are TGTGCCAGCAGCGTCCCTAGCGGGAGACGAGGTGAGCAGTTCTTC.

This clonotype was seen a handful of times. The rearrangement uses TRBV5-1 and TRBJ2-2; D might be TRBD2 (5 bases). The germline CDR1 and CDR2 sequences are SGHRS and YFSETQ. The CDR3 is 16 amino acids. Trimming removed 4 bases at V and 3 bases at J, with 16 bases between. CDR3 amino acids: CASSPLAQSDTGELFF. CDR3 in DNA: TGCGCCAGCAGCCCTCTAGCCCAAAGTGACACCGGGGAGCTGTTTTTT.

This clonotype was seen a handful of times. This chain links TRBV5-1 with TRBJ2-1; a weak D match, TRBD2 (6 bases). Germline-derived CDR1 and CDR2 are SGHRS and YFSETQ. Trimming left V 1 base short and J 10 bases short, with 15 bases between. This CDR3 spans 14 amino acids. The CDR3 bases are TGCGCCAGCAGCTTGACTAGCTCCGGGTTGGAGCAGTTCTTC. Amino acids: CASSLTSSGLEQFF.

The chain joins TRBV12-3 or TRBV12-4 to TRBJ1-2; D uncertain. Trimming left V 3 bases short and J 6 bases short, with 14 bases between. CDR3 length: 14 residues. This CDR3 reads CASSLVIFPHGYTF. The CDR3, as DNA: TGTGCCAGCAGTTTGGTCATCTTTCCCCATGGCTACACCTTC.

This chain connects TRBV27 to TRBJ2-2; TRBD1 is a possible D gene (5 bases). The length of the CDR3 is 20 residues. Germline V gives CDR1 MNHEY, CDR2 SMNVEV (reference sequence). The V end lost 5 bases, the J end lost 1 base, and 26 bases lay between the germline ends. DNA for the CDR3: TGTGCCAGCAGTCCCCCGTTAACTTCCGGACATGCCTGGAACACCGGGGAGCTGTTTTTT. Amino acids: CASSPPLTSGHAWNTGELFF.

The V and J genes are TRBV29-1 and TRBJ2-7; the match to TRBD2 covers 8 bases. The germline V gene has CDR1 SQVTM and CDR2 ANQGSEA. The CDR3 extends over 13 amino acids. The V segment lost 6 bases and the J segment 0 bases; nucleotides outside the gene matches: 4. The CDR3 sequence is CSVIAGFSYEQYF. The CDR3 nucleotides read TGCAGCGTGATAGCGGGATTCTCCTACGAGCAGTACTTC.

The genes are TRBV12-3 or TRBV12-4 and TRBJ1-4, with 9 positions matching TRBD1. CDR3 length: 15 residues. V shed 5 bases, J shed 8 bases, and the junction held 9 bases outside the gene matches. CDR3 protein: CASSPNRGRGEKLFF. The CDR3 DNA follows: TGTGCCAGCAGTCCCAACAGGGGGCGGGGGGAAAAACTGTTTTTT.

The rearrangement joins TRBV7-9 to TRBJ2-7, with TRBD2 as a possible D gene (7 bases). Germline V gene data show CDR1 as SEHNR and CDR2 as FQNEAQ (reference sequence). The CDR3 length is 15 residues. V lost 5 bases and J lost 4, with 18 bases in between. The CDR3 nucleotides read TGTGCCAGCAGCCGCAGAGGGGGGGTAGGGTACGAGCAGTACTTC. Its translation is CASSRRGGVGYEQYF.

This clonotype was counted only a few times. The chain carries TRBV5-1 and TRBJ1-2, with 9 positions matching TRBD1. J lost 6 bases, V lost 4 bases, and 10 bases had no gene match. Per the germline V gene, CDR1 is SGHRS and CDR2 is YFSETQ. The CDR3 loop spans 15 amino acids. CDR3 loop: CASSQPTGGKNGYTF. The DNA for the CDR3 is TGCGCCAGCAGCCAGCCGACAGGGGGGAAAAATGGCTACACCTTC.

This clonotype was seen repeatedly, ten times or more. This chain connects TRBV12-3 or TRBV12-4 to TRBJ2-7; D tentatively fits TRBD1 or TRBD2 (5 bases each). This CDR3 has 15 residues. Trimming left V 1 base short and J 4 bases short, with 14 bases between. CDR3 in DNA: TGTGCCAGCAGTTTAGGGGGCGGGCCTATTTACGAGCAGTACTTC. Its translation is CASSLGGGPIYEQYF.

This clonotype has more than one count but fewer than ten. The chain employs TRBV28 and TRBJ2-7, with D possibly TRBD1 on 6 matching bases. Germline loops: CDR1 MDHEN, CDR2 SYDVKM. This CDR3 is built from 14 residues. Trimming took off 5 bases at V and 2 bases at J, with 13 bases between the two ends. The CDR3 DNA sequence: TGTGCCAGCAGTCACTATGACAGGCCCTACGAGCAGTACTTC. Its protein product is CASSHYDRPYEQYF.

This clonotype was picked up many times. This sequence joins TRBV5-1 and TRBJ2-1; D gene unclear. V gave up 3 bases and J gave up 3 bases, with 7 bases separating them. The CDR3 contains 13 residues. CDR1 is SGHRS, CDR2 YFSETQ, per germline. CDR3 coding DNA: TGCGCCAGCAGCTCCCTTGACTACAATGAGCAGTTCTTC. This encodes CASSSLDYNEQFF. Full variable domain (outside the CDR3, taken from reference TRBV5-1 and TRBJ2-1): KAGVTQTPRYLIKTRGQQVTLSCSPISGHRSVSWYQQTPGQGLQFLFEYFSETQRNKGNFPGRFSGRQFSNSRSEMNVSTLELGDSALYLCASSSLDYNEQFFGPGTRLTVL.

This clonotype has a count of ten or more. Written as DNA, the CDR3 is TGTGCCAGCAGCTATAGGGACAGGGGTGTCGGCAGTTCCAATGAGCAGTTCTTC. Translation: CASSYRDRGVGSSNEQFF. The chain couples TRBV7-9 to TRBJ2-1; 10 bases line up with TRBD1. The CDR3 loop spans 18 amino acids. Looked up from germline, CDR1 is SEHNR and CDR2 is FQNEAQ (reference sequence). J lost 6 bases, V lost 4 bases, and 15 bases had no gene match.

A few counts support this clonotype. The chain has TRBV12-3 or TRBV12-4 and TRBJ1-2, with 8 nucleotides matching TRBD1. V lost 4 bases and J lost 4; bases outside the gene matches: 5. The CDR3 sequence is 14 residues long. The CDR3 coding sequence is TGTGCCAGCAGTTACGACAGGGGAAGCTATGGCTACACCTTC. Translated, it gives CASSYDRGSYGYTF.

The chain uses TRBV4-1 and TRBJ2-1, with 10 bases matching TRBD2. Per germline, CDR1 MGHRA and CDR2 YSYEKL. CDR3 length: 19 residues. Germline trimming cut 0 bases from V and 1 base from J; bases unmatched to any gene: 9. The chain's CDR3 is CASSQEGGTSGISYNEQFF. CDR3 nucleotides: TGCGCCAGCAGCCAAGAGGGGGGAACTAGCGGGATATCCTACAATGAGCAGTTCTTC.

The chain joins TRBV19 to TRBJ1-5, with 7 bases identical to TRBD1. V was pared by 3 bases and J by 4 bases, with 6 bases of the junction left unmatched. The CDR3 is made up of 15 amino acids. CDR1 is LNHDA, CDR2 SQIVND, per germline (reference sequence). The CDR3 reads CASSMSGQVNQPQHF. The DNA for the CDR3 is TGTGCCAGTAGTATGAGTGGACAGGTTAATCAGCCCCAGCATTTT.

A few counts support this clonotype. The chain employs TRBV20-1 and TRBJ1-5; 8 bases match TRBD1. The CDR3 has 16 amino acids. V gave up 5 bases and J gave up 0 bases; unmatched junction bases: 9. Germline V gives CDR1 DFQATT, CDR2 SNEGSKA (reference sequence). The CDR3 loop reads CSALDRVGISNQPQHF. DNA of the CDR3: TGCAGTGCTCTGGACAGGGTGGGGATTAGCAATCAGCCCCAGCATTTT.

The rearrangement joins TRBV10-2 to TRBJ2-7; 11 nucleotides match TRBD2. In germline, CDR1 is WSHSY, CDR2 SAAADI. J gave up 3 bases and V 3 bases, and 4 bases lay outside the gene matches. This CDR3 is 15 amino acids long. Here the CDR3 DNA reads TGCGCCAGCAGTGACCCGGGACTAGCGGTCTACGAGCAGTACTTC. Protein product: CASSDPGLAVYEQYF.